This T cell receptor beta chain was observed in a study of CD4 T cells in relation to SARS-CoV-2 and coronaviruses. Background on the study: PBMCs were cultured with antigen for roughly 10 days before TCR beta sequencing.

This clone was detected a few times. The antigen is not known. The assay was immunoSEQ multiplex PCR, and TCRdb's table has in-frame clones only and misses some. The sample includes 25,000 to 30,000 clones, roughly 80% of them seen just once. Regarding the study as a whole: No donor gave both pre-pandemic and post-infection samples.

CD4+ T cells from unexposed donors were obtained before the COVID-19 pandemic (2011-2018). The cells were cultured for about ten days before CD4+ T cells were isolated. As cell numbers allowed, unexposed-donor CD4+ T cells faced SARS-CoV-2 S/N and four cold-coronavirus spikes. The sequence came from a human donor in good health. Sample: CD4+ T cells from PBMCs, cultured in vitro.

CDR3 sequence: CSVPGLGYGYTF. DNA for the CDR3: TGCAGCGTGCCCGGACTTGGTTATGGCTACACCTTC. This chain uses TRBV29-1 with TRBJ1-2, with D unresolved. The germline CDR1 and CDR2 sequences are SQVTM and ANQGSEA. V gave up 6 bases and J gave up 5 bases, with 13 bases separating them. This CDR3 is built from 12 residues. Full variable domain (missing parts from reference TRBV29-1 and TRBJ1-2): SAVISQKPSRDICQRGTSLTIQCQVDSQVTMMFWYRQQPGQSLTLIATANQGSEATYESGFVIDKFPISRPNLTFSTLTVSNMSPEDSSIYLCSVPGLGYGYTFGSGTRLTVV.